Detailed here is one T cell receptor beta chain. Per the original data handling: By means of reference gene primer amplification, nucleated cell counts were estimated. TCRdb's table, derived via immunoSEQ multiplex PCR, lists solely in-frame clones and lacks some. The V and J calls and the clone size are those of that table, but D and trimming were determined from the DNA. Of 130,000 to 150,000 clones listed, 75% to 85% are singletons. This sample is part of a study of blood T cell repertoires in COVID-19. Study background: The samples span acute and convalescent COVID-19 from the United States, Italy and Spain. The analysed material was cDNA or gDNA that came from T cells, B-cell-depleted T cells, or PBMCs.

The CDR3 runs 15 residues. The V gene lost 2 bases and the J gene lost 3 bases, with 11 bases spanning the gap. CDR1 is MGHRA, CDR2 YSYEKL, per germline. The gene calls are TRBV4-1 and TRBJ1-5; D is perhaps TRBD1 (6 bases). The source material was peripheral blood. The sequence derives from a man aged 65-85 years who had recovered from COVID-19. The CDR3 DNA reads TGCGCCAGCAGCCAACCACAGGGACCCAATCAGCCCCAGCATTTT. It encodes CASSQPQGPNQPQHF.